The 15 T cell receptor beta chains below come from one sample, sequenced in a study of T cells in Graves' hyperthyroidism and ophthalmopathy. Amplification of TCR beta CDR3 regions used RNA as the template. The HTBI primer set served for first-round RT-PCR of the TCR CDR3. TCRdb re-analysed the multiplex PCR reads in MiXCR, keeping a single row per CDR3 protein. The sample shows 550,000 to 700,000 distinct CDR3 sequences, about 43% of them seen only once. The sequenced sample consisted of peripheral blood or thyroid tissue (not recorded which). All receptors come from an adult woman with Graves' disease, either hyperthyroidism or ophthalmopathy (not recorded which).

The CDR3 DNA reads TGCGCCAGCAGCGGGACAGGGATGTCCTACGAGCAGTACTTC. Translation: CASSGTGMSYEQYF. The chain joins TRBV5-1 to TRBJ2-7, with 9 bases matching TRBD1. The J segment lost 1 base and the V segment lost 4 bases, leaving 3 bases of the junction unmatched. From germline, CDR1 is SGHRS and CDR2 YFSETQ. The CDR3 is made up of 14 amino acids.

In this sample, this clonotype turned up many times. This chain connects TRBV19 to TRBJ2-2, with D possibly matching TRBD2 (6 bases). Germline assignment: CDR1 LNHDA and CDR2 SQIVND (reference sequence). The CDR3 totals 16 residues. V was pared by 6 bases and J by 4 bases, with 18 bases between. The CDR3 bases are TGTGCCAGTAGGCAGATCCCGGGAGATATCACCGGGGAGCTGTTTTTT. This sequence encodes CASRQIPGDITGELFF.

This chain joins TRBV30 and TRBJ2-7; D could derive from TRBD1 or TRBD2 (5 bases each). V lost 5 bases, J lost 1 base, and 12 bases lay in between. CDR1 and CDR2 (germline): GTSNPN, SVGIG (reference sequence). This CDR3 region has 13 residues. The CDR3: CAWGGGSSYEQYF. In DNA, the CDR3 is TGTGCCTGGGGGGGTGGCAGTTCCTACGAGCAGTACTTC.

The V call is TRBV27, the J call TRBJ2-5; weak D call: TRBD2 (6 bases). Germline V lookup: CDR1 MNHEY, CDR2 SMNVEV (reference sequence). The CDR3 is 15 amino acids. Trimming removed 3 bases at V and 1 base at J, with 12 bases between. The CDR3 spells CASSFLGSAQETQYF. CDR3 sequence (DNA): TGTGCCAGCAGTTTTCTCGGGAGCGCCCAAGAGACCCAGTACTTC.

The rearrangement uses TRBV7-8 and TRBJ2-7; D might be TRBD1 (5 bases). With 1 base removed from V and 7 bases from J, the gap between germline ends came to 14 bases. The CDR3 loop spans 14 amino acids. Germline V gene lookup returns CDR1 SGHVS and CDR2 FQNEAQ. The CDR3 spells CASSLGGISVEQYF. Written as DNA, the CDR3 is TGTGCCAGCAGCTTAGGGGGCATCTCCGTGGAGCAGTACTTC.

The V and J genes are TRBV2 and TRBJ1-4; D is undetermined. The CDR3 loop spans 15 amino acids. With 4 bases removed from V and 6 bases from J, the gap between germline ends came to 15 bases. Germline CDR1 reads SNHLY; CDR2 reads FYNNEI. The CDR3 here is CASSVDTGSYEKLFF. The DNA for the CDR3 is TGTGCCAGCAGTGTTGACACTGGAAGCTATGAAAAACTGTTTTTT. The whole variable domain, filled in from reference TRBV2 and TRBJ1-4, reads EPEVTQTPSHQVTQMGQEVILRCVPISNHLYFYWYRQILGQKVEFLVSFYNNEISEKSEIFDDQFSVERPDGSNFTLKIRSTKLEDSAMYFCASSVDTGSYEKLFFGSGTQLSVL.

This chain uses TRBV20-1 with TRBJ2-5, with D perhaps assigned TRBD1 or TRBD2 (5 bases each). V lost 4 bases and J 4 bases, leaving 16 bases between the germline ends. Germline assignment: CDR1 DFQATT and CDR2 SNEGSKA (reference sequence). This CDR3 is 14 amino acids long. CDR3 sequence: CSAILSYGGETQYF. DNA for the CDR3: TGCAGTGCTATCCTAAGCTATGGGGGAGAGACCCAGTACTTC.

This clonotype is a singleton in its sample. V and J are TRBV5-1 and TRBJ2-7; 8 nucleotides align to TRBD1. The CDR3 is 16 residues long. Germline trimming cut 0 bases from V and 1 base from J; bases unmatched to any gene: 6. Germline CDR1 and CDR2: SGHRS and YFSETQ. The CDR3: CASSLGRDRPSYEQYF. The CDR3 DNA sequence: TGCGCCAGCAGCTTGGGACGGGACAGGCCATCCTACGAGCAGTACTTC.

This clonotype appeared a few times. The V gene is TRBV27, the J gene TRBJ2-7, with D perhaps TRBD1 or TRBD2 (6 bases each). The CDR3 length is 15 residues. V was clipped by 4 bases and J by 5 bases, with 18 bases between them. Looked up from germline, CDR1 is MNHEY and CDR2 is SMNVEV (reference sequence). CDR3 sequence reads: CASSSYREDYHEQYF. CDR3 in DNA: TGTGCCAGCAGTTCATACAGGGAGGACTATCACGAGCAGTACTTC.

The rearrangement uses TRBV7-8 and TRBJ2-5; D possibly uses TRBD1 or TRBD2 (5 bases each). CDR1 SGHVS and CDR2 FQNEAQ come from the germline V gene. The length of the CDR3 is 11 residues. V was trimmed by 7 bases and J by 5 bases, leaving 8 bases between them. This CDR3 is CASTEGETQYF. The CDR3 nucleotides are TGTGCCAGCACCGAGGGGGAGACCCAGTACTTC.

The chain joins TRBV6-6 to TRBJ2-5; 8 nucleotides line up with TRBD1. Per germline, CDR1 MNHNY and CDR2 SVGAGI (reference sequence). This CDR3 region has 13 residues. Trimming took 11 bases from V and 5 from J; bases not matched to a gene: 10. DNA for the CDR3: TGTGCCGGGAGACAGGGGATGATGGAGACCCAGTACTTC. Protein: CAGRQGMMETQYF.

The CDR3 DNA follows: TGTGCCAGCAGCCAGTCACTAGCGGGACCCAAACTGCGGGAGCAGTACTTC. Amino acid sequence: CASSQSLAGPKLREQYF. The gene calls are TRBV7-9 and TRBJ2-7; 10 nucleotides match TRBD2. The ends lost 5 bases at V and 7 bases at J; junction bases unmatched: 17. This CDR3 is built from 17 residues. CDR1 and CDR2 (germline): SEHNR, FQNEAQ (reference sequence).

This clonotype has more than one count but fewer than ten. The J gene is TRBJ2-6, the V gene TRBV7-2; TRBD2 agrees at 8 bases. The CDR3 spans 18 residues. Trimming cost V 1 base and J 0 bases; bases outside gene matches: 5. Germline CDR1 and CDR2: SGHTA and FQGNSA. DNA of the CDR3: TGTGCCAGCAGCTTAGTGGTGGCGGGGGGCTCTGGGGCCAACGTCCTGACTTTC. Amino acids: CASSLVVAGGSGANVLTF.

The chain's CDR3 is CSVRQGSGKETQYF. The DNA for the CDR3 is TGCAGCGTGAGACAGGGAAGCGGGAAAGAGACCCAGTACTTC. The rearrangement uses TRBV29-1 and TRBJ2-5; D is perhaps TRBD1 or TRBD2 (7 bases each). The CDR3 length is 14 residues. V lost 6 bases and J 3 bases, leaving 17 bases between the germline ends. CDR1 SQVTM and CDR2 ANQGSEA come from the germline V gene.

This sequence joins TRBV20-1 and TRBJ2-5, with a tentative D call TRBD1 (5 bases). The length of the CDR3 is 13 residues. Germline lookup yields CDR1 DFQATT and CDR2 SNEGSKA (reference sequence). Trimming pared 7 bases from V and 5 bases from J, leaving 17 bases between. In DNA, the CDR3 is TGCAGTGGCCGATCATGGGGCGTTGAGACCCAGTACTTC. Its translation is CSGRSWGVETQYF.